The 17 T cell receptor beta chains in this list originate from one sample, sequenced in a study of T cell responses to AZD1222 COVID-19 vaccine. Measured with immunoSEQ multiplex PCR; TCRdb has only the in-frame clones, and not every one. The sample records 150,000 or so clones, 91% being singletons. The source material was peripheral blood, sampled on day 0 of AZD1222 vaccination. All receptors derive from an adult in good health.

This chain connects TRBV6-2 or TRBV6-3 to TRBJ2-1; D ambiguous. Germline CDR1 and CDR2: MNHEY and SVGEGT. The V end was cut by 5 bases, the J end by 6 bases, with 17 bases between. This CDR3 spans 15 amino acids. The CDR3: CASSPSVGAGNEQFF. The CDR3 DNA sequence: TGTGCCAGCAGTCCATCCGTAGGAGCCGGCAATGAGCAGTTCTTC.

This rearrangement joins TRBV11-2 to TRBJ1-4, with 12 bases lining up with TRBD1. The CDR3 runs to 15 residues. Germline values: CDR1 SGHAT, CDR2 FQNNGV. V trimming: 5 bases; J trimming: 8 bases; junction bases outside the gene matches: 6. CDR3 loop: CASSHRDRGLEKLFF. In DNA form, the CDR3 reads TGTGCCAGCAGCCACCGGGACAGGGGGCTGGAAAAACTGTTTTTT.

The chain couples TRBV6-4 to TRBJ1-3, with a tentative D call TRBD1 (6 bases). Germline CDR1 MRHNA, CDR2 SNTAGT. CDR3 size: 17 residues. V gave up 4 bases and J gave up 0 bases, with 16 bases separating them. This CDR3 reads CASSGKQGSSSGNTIYF. The CDR3 coding sequence is TGTGCCAGCAGTGGAAAACAGGGTAGTTCCTCTGGAAACACCATATATTTT.

The chain couples TRBV15 to TRBJ1-5; 7 bases are shared with TRBD1. Germline lookup yields CDR1 LNHNV and CDR2 YYDKDF (reference sequence). This CDR3 contains 18 residues. Unmatched junction bases numbered 14, after V lost 5 bases and J lost 1 base. CDR3: CATSRGRQGTWSNQPQHF. The CDR3 DNA reads TGTGCCACCAGCCGAGGAAGACAGGGAACTTGGAGCAATCAGCCCCAGCATTTT. Combining the CDR3 with reference TRBV15 and TRBJ1-5 gives the whole variable domain DAMVIQNPRYQVTQFGKPVTLSCSQTLNHNVMYWYQQKSSQAPKLLFHYYDKDFNNEADTPDNFQSRRPNTSFCFLDIRSPGLGDTAMYLCATSRGRQGTWSNQPQHFGDGTRLSIL.

This chain uses TRBV9 with TRBJ2-7; 12 bases align to TRBD1. V shed 3 bases and J 5 bases; nucleotides not matched to a gene: 9. The CDR3 extends over 16 amino acids. Germline V gene sequence: CDR1 SGDLS, CDR2 YYNGEE. The CDR3 loop reads CASSGPGTGGRNEQYF. CDR3 nucleotides: TGTGCCAGCAGCGGTCCTGGGACAGGGGGCAGGAACGAGCAGTACTTC. Full variable domain (missing parts from reference TRBV9 and TRBJ2-7): DSGVTQTPKHLITATGQRVTLRCSPRSGDLSVYWYQQSLDQGLQFLIQYYNGEERAKGNILERFSAQQFPDLHSELNLSSLELGDSALYFCASSGPGTGGRNEQYFGPGTRLTVT.

This clone is a singleton in its sample. The chain combines TRBV6-5 with TRBJ1-1, with a possible D match to TRBD1 (5 bases). Germline values: CDR1 MNHEY, CDR2 SVGAGI. V dropped 2 bases and J dropped 4 bases, with 11 bases sitting between them. The CDR3 extends over 14 amino acids. The CDR3 protein is CASSYRDGGTEAFF. CDR3 sequence (DNA): TGTGCCAGCAGTTACAGGGACGGGGGCACTGAAGCTTTCTTT.

V gene TRBV7-9 combines with J gene TRBJ1-6; D call uncertain. V was clipped by 1 base and J by 10 bases, with 17 bases between them. The CDR3 is 16 amino acids. Germline CDR1 reads SEHNR; CDR2 reads FQNEAQ (reference sequence). The CDR3 sequence: CASSLGSSGVGSPLHF. The CDR3 nucleotides are TGTGCCAGCAGCTTAGGGTCGAGCGGGGTCGGGTCACCCCTCCACTTT. Using reference TRBV7-9 and TRBJ1-6 for the parts outside the CDR3, the full variable domain is DTGVSQNPRHKITKRGQNVTFRCDPISEHNRLYWYRQTLGQGPEFLTYFQNEAQLEKSRLLSDRFSAERPKGSFSTLEIQRTEQGDSAMYLCASSLGSSGVGSPLHFGNGTRLTVT.

This chain links TRBV4-3 with TRBJ1-2; 9 bases are shared with TRBD1. V shed 3 bases, J shed 2 bases, and the junction held 7 bases outside the gene matches. This CDR3 region has 16 residues. The V gene's germline CDR1 is LGHNA and CDR2 YSLEER. CDR3 loop: CASSQGGTGQNYGYTF. CDR3 DNA: TGCGCCAGCAGCCAGGGTGGGACAGGGCAGAACTATGGCTACACCTTC.

The chain couples TRBV27 to TRBJ2-3; TRBD2 agrees at 8 bases. Germline V gene sequence: CDR1 MNHEY, CDR2 SMNVEV (reference sequence). The CDR3 is 14 residues long. The junction had 3 bases not matched to a gene; V was cut back by 7 bases and J by 0 bases. Here the CDR3 reads CASKSSGSTDTQYF. In DNA, the CDR3 is TGTGCCAGCAAATCTAGCGGGAGCACAGATACGCAGTATTTT.

The chain couples TRBV7-9 to TRBJ2-1; TRBD1 might be the D (5 bases). V lost 8 bases, J lost 4 bases, and 15 bases lay in between. This CDR3 has 14 amino acids. The V gene's germline CDR1 is SEHNR and CDR2 FQNEAQ (reference sequence). The CDR3 coding sequence is TGTGCCAGCGAAAAAGCGACAGAGTACAATGAGCAGTTCTTC. This gives the protein CASEKATEYNEQFF.

The chain joins TRBV7-3 to TRBJ1-1, with 7 bases matching TRBD1. V trimming: 5 bases; J trimming: 4 bases; junction bases outside the gene matches: 7. The germline V gene has CDR1 SGHTA and CDR2 FQGTGA. This CDR3 is built from 14 residues. The CDR3 region is CASSTQGEGTEAFF. CDR3 DNA: TGTGCCAGCAGCACCCAGGGGGAAGGCACTGAAGCTTTCTTT.

The chain has TRBV4-3 and TRBJ2-7; 9 bases are a match to TRBD2. Germline CDR1 reads LGHNA; CDR2 reads YSLEER. CDR3 size: 15 residues. Losses at the gene ends were 1 base for V and 4 bases for J; bases not matched to a gene: 5. The CDR3 DNA follows: TGCGCCAGCAGCCAAGCCCCCCTAGCGGGGTACGAGCAGTACTTC. This translates into CASSQAPLAGYEQYF.

V usage is TRBV4-2 and J usage is TRBJ1-4, with no clear D. V lost 1 base to trimming and J lost 1 base, with 10 bases between them. This CDR3 is 16 amino acids long. Per germline, CDR1 LGHNA and CDR2 YNFKEQ. The CDR3 loop reads CASSQGPLRTNEKLFF. The CDR3 bases are TGTGCCAGCAGCCAAGGTCCGCTTCGAACTAATGAAAAACTGTTTTTT.

The V gene is TRBV18, the J gene TRBJ1-1, with D possibly matching TRBD1 (6 bases). The germline gives CDR1 KGHSH, CDR2 LQKENI. The CDR3 is made up of 13 amino acids. The V gene lost 1 base and the J gene lost 8 bases, with 11 bases spanning the gap. CDR3: CASSPRTEGEAFF. In nucleotides, the CDR3 is TGTGCCAGCTCACCACGGACAGAAGGGGAAGCTTTCTTT.

The chain is built from TRBV28 and TRBJ1-3; 8 bases line up with TRBD1. Germline V gives CDR1 MDHEN, CDR2 SYDVKM. V was pared by 4 bases and J by 5 bases, with 7 bases of the junction left unmatched. CDR3 length equals 15 residues. The chain's CDR3 is CASSSAGQGRNTIYF. In nucleotides, the CDR3 is TGTGCCAGCAGTTCTGCCGGACAGGGACGAAACACCATATATTTT. The full variable domain, its missing parts supplied by reference TRBV28 and TRBJ1-3, is DVKVTQSSRYLVKRTGEKVFLECVQDMDHENMFWYRQDPGLGLRLIYFSYDVKMKEKGDIPEGYSVSREKKERFSLILESASTNQTSMYLCASSSAGQGRNTIYFGEGSWLTVV.

The table lists this clone with a count of one. The chain joins TRBV19 to TRBJ2-1; 9 nucleotides align to TRBD2. The CDR3 runs to 16 residues. The germline V gene has CDR1 LNHDA and CDR2 SQIVND (reference sequence). J lost 6 bases, V lost 7 bases, and 13 bases had no gene match. The CDR3 is CASTALAGPGINEQFF. The CDR3 DNA reads TGTGCCAGTACCGCCCTAGCGGGACCCGGAATCAATGAGCAGTTCTTC.

In this sample, this clone turned up once. The chain carries TRBV5-1 and TRBJ2-1; 12 bases align to TRBD2. Trimming cost V 4 bases and J 4 bases; bases outside gene matches: 9. The CDR3 consists of 17 residues. CDR1 SGHRS and CDR2 YFSETQ come from the germline V gene. The CDR3 loop is CASSDPTSGRPYNEQFF. CDR3 in DNA: TGCGCCAGCAGCGACCCAACTAGCGGGAGGCCGTACAATGAGCAGTTCTTC.